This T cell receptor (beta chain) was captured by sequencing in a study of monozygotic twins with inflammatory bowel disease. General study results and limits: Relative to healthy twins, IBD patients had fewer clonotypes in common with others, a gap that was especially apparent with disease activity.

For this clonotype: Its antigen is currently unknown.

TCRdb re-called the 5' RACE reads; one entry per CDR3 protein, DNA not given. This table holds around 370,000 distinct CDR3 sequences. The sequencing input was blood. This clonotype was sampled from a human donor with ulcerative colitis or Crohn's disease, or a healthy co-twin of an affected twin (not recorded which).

CDR3: CSARVAGQMNTEAFF. The chain recombines TRBV20-1 with TRBJ1-1; TCRdb's D call of TRBD1 is untestable without DNA. Germline CDR1 DFQATT, CDR2 SNEGSKA (reference sequence). This CDR3 has 15 residues.